This T cell receptor (beta chain) originates from a study of OX40 agonist ivuxolimab in advanced cancers. Study context: Patients' therapy was ivuxolimab, an antibody that acts as an agonist of OX40 (CD134). Findings of the study overall: On average, a greater number of expanded clones characterised CD8+ T cells relative to CD4+. Partial responders at 0.1-3.0 mg/kg showed near-lowest clonal expansion.

In regard to this clone: Its antigen is undetermined.

Assay: immunoSEQ multiplex PCR; the TCRdb copy retains only in-frame clones and omits some. The table records under 100,000 clones, less than 90% of them present only once. The sequences come from CD4+ or CD8+ T cells sorted from blood, collected in a trial of the OX40 agonist ivuxolimab. The TCR was taken from an adult with an advanced solid tumor such as melanoma, head and neck, liver or kidney cancer.

The CDR3 is CASRGAARSQPQHF. The CDR3 DNA reads TGTGCCAGCAGGGGAGCAGCGCGGAGTCAGCCCCAGCATTTT. The gene calls are TRBV2 and TRBJ1-5; D unresolved. Between the trimmed V and J ends, which lost 6 bases and 6 bases, there was a span of 15 bases. This CDR3 comprises 14 residues. Germline V lookup: CDR1 SNHLY, CDR2 FYNNEI.